The 15 T cell receptor beta chains below were found in one sample sequenced in a study of T cell clonality in common variable immunodeficiency. Produced via immunoSEQ multiplex PCR; TCRdb's table is partial and in-frame only. The sample holds some 52,000 clones, and no clone turns up only once. Sequenced: peripheral blood mononuclear cells. These TCRs come from a person between 18 and 75 years old in good health.

Ten or more counts support this clone. The CDR3 DNA, read in part, is TGTGCCTGGAGTTCCTCCGGGACAGGGGGCAATCAGCCC. Residues: CAWSSSGTGGNQP. The whole CDR3 region reads CAWSSSGTGGNQPQHF. This chain uses TRBV30 with TRBJ1-5; 10 bases agree with TRBD1. The read ends 3 residues before the CDR3 terminus; that terminus is restored from the germline J gene. The junction had 6 bases not matched to a gene; V was cut back by 2 bases and J by 2 bases. The CDR3 spans 16 residues. Germline values: CDR1 GTSNPN, CDR2 SVGIG (reference sequence).

This clone has ten or more counts. The CDR3 end lies 3 residues beyond the end of the read and is filled in from the germline J gene. J is TRBJ2-3 and V is TRBV20-1, with D possibly TRBD2 on 6 matching bases. Trimming removed 6 bases at V and 3 bases at J, with 19 bases between. Germline V gene sequence: CDR1 DFQATT, CDR2 SNEGSKA (reference sequence). The CDR3 is made up of 15 amino acids. Incomplete CDR3 DNA: TGCAGTGCCTGGGGTGCTAGCGTAGGGACAGATACG. Its protein is CSAWGASVGTDT. The full CDR3 is CSAWGASVGTDTQYF.

This clone was detected many times. The CDR3 extends 3 residues past the end of the read, so its final part is completed from the germline J gene. This sequence joins TRBV6-2 or TRBV6-3 and TRBJ2-7; unclear D gene. The length of the CDR3 is 11 residues. Germline V gives CDR1 MNHEY, CDR2 SVGEGT. Trimming cost V 5 bases and J 2 bases, with 4 bases left between them. CDR3 bases read: TGTGCCAGCAGTGAGGCCTACGAG. Translation: CASSEAYE. Given in full, the CDR3 is CASSEAYEQYF.

This clone was recorded at least ten times. Read data end 3 residues before the CDR3 end; the end is taken from the germline J gene. V is TRBV5-1 and J is TRBJ2-2, with 9 bases fitting TRBD2. Germline V gene sequence: CDR1 SGHRS, CDR2 YFSETQ. This CDR3 spans 15 amino acids. V lost 0 bases, J lost 3 bases, and 0 bases stayed unmatched. The CDR3 here is CASSLGTSDTGELFF. The sequenced CDR3 bases are TGCGCCAGCAGCTTGGGGACTAGCGACACCGGGGAG.

Ten or more counts support this clone. The read ends 3 residues before the CDR3 terminus; that terminus is restored from the germline J gene. This chain joins TRBV30 and TRBJ2-7; D is possibly TRBD1 (7 bases). The CDR3 consists of 14 residues. With 5 bases removed from V and 0 bases from J, the gap between germline ends came to 14 bases. CDR1 and CDR2 (germline): GTSNPN, SVGIG (reference sequence). The sequenced part of the CDR3 DNA is TGTGCCTGGGGGGAGGACAGGATCTCCTACGAG. Translation gives CAWGEDRISYE. The whole CDR3 protein is CAWGEDRISYEQYF.

In its sample, this clone was seen many times. The read comes to an end 3 residues before the CDR3 does, leaving the germline J gene to fill in the end. The chain employs TRBV10-3 and TRBJ1-5; 8 nucleotides align to TRBD1. Germline CDR1 is ENHRY and CDR2 is SYGVKD. This CDR3 has 12 residues. J lost 5 bases, V lost 10 bases, and 4 bases had no gene match. CDR3 sequence: CASGTGDQPQHF. CDR3 DNA, as far as it was read: TGTGCCAGCGGGACAGGAGATCAGCCC.

This clone came up many times. Sequencing ends 3 residues short of the CDR3 end; the germline J gene provides the rest. The V call is TRBV19, the J call TRBJ2-3; no clear D gene. V was clipped by 1 base and J by 2 bases, with 4 bases between them. The CDR3 covers 13 residues. The germline V gene encodes CDR1 LNHDA and CDR2 SQIVND (reference sequence). The covered CDR3 bases are TGTGCCAGTAGTATAGGGCCCACAGATACG. Protein product: CASSIGPTDT. The whole CDR3 reads CASSIGPTDTQYF.

Note on this clone: The read ends 3 residues before the CDR3 terminus; that terminus is restored from the germline J gene. This chain connects TRBV18 to TRBJ1-2; D remains unclear. The CDR3 runs 12 residues. In germline, CDR1 is KGHSH, CDR2 LQKENI. The CDR3 is CASSPQTYDYTF. The CDR3 DNA, read in part, is TGTGCCAGCTCACCACAAACCTACGAC.

This clone was seen many times. The read finishes 3 residues shy of the CDR3 end, and the germline J gene is used to complete it. This chain uses TRBV7-2 with TRBJ2-7; D gene ambiguous. Per the germline V gene, CDR1 is SGHTA and CDR2 is FQGNSA. Trimming removed 2 bases from V and 3 bases from J, with 11 bases in between. The CDR3 spans 14 residues. CDR3 residues: CASSLSKTYYEQYF. CDR3 DNA, as far as it was read: TGTGCCAGCAGCTTATCCAAGACTTACTACGAG.

This clone was counted between two and nine times. The CDR3 is cut off 3 residues early in the read; its end comes from the germline J gene. The genes are TRBV11-2 and TRBJ2-7; 11 bases are shared with TRBD2. In germline, CDR1 is SGHAT, CDR2 FQNNGV. V shed 1 base and J 4 bases; nucleotides not matched to a gene: 3. CDR3 length equals 15 residues. The DNA read from the CDR3 is TGTGCCAGCAGCTTAGTAGCGGGAGGGCAATACGAG. This translates into CASSLVAGGQYE. The full-length CDR3 reads as CASSLVAGGQYEQYF.

This clone was recorded a few times. The DNA read from the CDR3 is TGTGCCAGCAGCTGGGCAGCCGAG. Translating gives CASSWAAE. The entire CDR3 protein reads CASSWAAEQYF. The chain carries TRBV11-2 and TRBJ2-7, with D hard to call. Sequencing ends 3 residues short of the CDR3 end; the germline J gene provides the rest. Per the germline V gene, CDR1 is SGHAT and CDR2 is FQNNGV. This CDR3 has 11 residues. Trimming left V 4 bases short and J 6 bases short, with 7 bases between.

This clone was recorded many times. The CDR3 end falls 3 residues outside the read, so it is completed with the germline J gene. V gene TRBV13 combines with J gene TRBJ2-1, with 9 nucleotides matching TRBD2. CDR3 size: 16 residues. Germline V gene sequence: CDR1 PRHDT, CDR2 FYEKMQ (reference sequence). J was trimmed by 4 bases and V by 6 bases; bases with no gene match: 10. The CDR3 region is CASSFRGGREYNEQFF. CDR3 DNA, as far as it was read: TGTGCCAGCAGTTTCCGCGGCGGGAGGGAGTACAATGAG.

This clone was detected only a few times. Read data end 3 residues before the CDR3 end; the end is taken from the germline J gene. The rearrangement uses TRBV6-1 and TRBJ1-2; D uncertain. Germline-derived CDR1 and CDR2 are MNHNS and SASEGT. The CDR3 contains 13 residues. The CDR3 bases that were read are TGTGCCAGCAGTGACACGGCGGCGTCTCGC. Translated, it gives CASSDTAASR. The full CDR3 sequence reads CASSDTAASRYTF.

This clone came up many times. Coverage ceases 3 residues before the CDR3 finishes, and the germline J gene fills in the end. The genes are TRBV18 and TRBJ2-1; 7 positions match TRBD2. Germline CDR1 and CDR2: KGHSH and LQKENI. The V segment lost 0 bases and the J segment 4 bases; nucleotides outside the gene matches: 3. This CDR3 is 15 amino acids long. This CDR3 is CASSPPASGYNEQFF. The sequenced CDR3 bases are TGTGCCAGCTCACCACCCGCTAGCGGATACAATGAG.

The table lists this clone with many counts. Sequencing ends 3 residues short of the CDR3 end; the germline J gene provides the rest. This chain uses TRBV2 with TRBJ2-3; 7 bases map to TRBD2. The CDR3 runs to 16 residues. The germline V gene has CDR1 SNHLY and CDR2 FYNNEI. J lost 0 bases, V lost 4 bases, and 7 bases had no gene match. CDR3 amino acids: CASSVRAGFSTDTQYF. The sequenced CDR3 bases are TGTGCCAGCAGTGTCCGAGCGGGATTCAGCACAGATACG.